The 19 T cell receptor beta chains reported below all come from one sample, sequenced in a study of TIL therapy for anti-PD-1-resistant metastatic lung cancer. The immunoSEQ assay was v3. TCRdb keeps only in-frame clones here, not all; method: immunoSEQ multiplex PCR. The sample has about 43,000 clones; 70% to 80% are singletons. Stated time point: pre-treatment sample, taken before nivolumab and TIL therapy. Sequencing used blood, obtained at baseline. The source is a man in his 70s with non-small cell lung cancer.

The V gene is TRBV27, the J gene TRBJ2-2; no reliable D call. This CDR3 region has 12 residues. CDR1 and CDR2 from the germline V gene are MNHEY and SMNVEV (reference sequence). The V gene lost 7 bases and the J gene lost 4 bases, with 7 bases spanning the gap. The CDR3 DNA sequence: TGTGCCAGCAAGGTTCTCACCGGGGAGCTGTTTTTT. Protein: CASKVLTGELFF.

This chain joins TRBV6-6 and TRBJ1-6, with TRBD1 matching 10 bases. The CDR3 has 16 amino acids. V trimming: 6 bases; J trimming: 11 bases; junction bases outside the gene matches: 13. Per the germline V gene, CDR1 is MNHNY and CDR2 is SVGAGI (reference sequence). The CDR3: CASSPRQGATPPPLHF. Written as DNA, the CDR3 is TGTGCCAGCAGCCCTAGACAGGGGGCTACTCCCCCACCCCTCCACTTT.

The CDR3 loop is CASSDETGRADTQYF. DNA for the CDR3: TGCGCCAGCAGTGACGAGACAGGGCGCGCAGATACGCAGTATTTT. This sequence joins TRBV10-2 and TRBJ2-3, with 7 positions matching TRBD1. The CDR3 has 15 amino acids. V lost 3 bases to trimming and J lost 4 bases; unmatched junction nucleotides: 7. The germline CDR1 and CDR2 sequences are WSHSY and SAAADI.

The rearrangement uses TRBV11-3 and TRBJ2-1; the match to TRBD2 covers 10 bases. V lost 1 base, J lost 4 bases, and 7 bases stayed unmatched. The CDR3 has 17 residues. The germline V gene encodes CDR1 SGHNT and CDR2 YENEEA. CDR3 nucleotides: TGTGCCAGCAGCTTAGCCTCGGGACTAGCGAGTTACAATGAGCAGTTCTTC. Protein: CASSLASGLASYNEQFF.

CDR3 bases: TGTGCCAGCAGCCACGACAGGGGGCTAGAGACCCAGTACTTC. The encoded protein is CASSHDRGLETQYF. V and J are TRBV7-9 and TRBJ2-5; 10 bases align to TRBD1. The CDR3 is made up of 14 amino acids. Trimming cost V 5 bases and J 4 bases; bases outside gene matches: 4. Germline lookup yields CDR1 SEHNR and CDR2 FQNEAQ (reference sequence). Combining the CDR3 with reference TRBV7-9 and TRBJ2-5 gives the whole variable domain DTGVSQNPRHKITKRGQNVTFRCDPISEHNRLYWYRQTLGQGPEFLTYFQNEAQLEKSRLLSDRFSAERPKGSFSTLEIQRTEQGDSAMYLCASSHDRGLETQYFGPGTRLLVL.

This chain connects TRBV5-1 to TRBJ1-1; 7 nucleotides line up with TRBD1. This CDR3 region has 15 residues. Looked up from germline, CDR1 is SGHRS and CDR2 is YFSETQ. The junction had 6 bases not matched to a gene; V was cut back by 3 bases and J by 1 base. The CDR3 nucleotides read TGCGCCAGCAGCTCAAGACAGGGACCGAACACTGAAGCTTTCTTT. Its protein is CASSSRQGPNTEAFF.

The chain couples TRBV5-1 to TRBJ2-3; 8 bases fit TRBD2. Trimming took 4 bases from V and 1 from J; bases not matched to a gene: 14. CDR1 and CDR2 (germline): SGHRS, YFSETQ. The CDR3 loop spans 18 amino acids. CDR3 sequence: CASSPQGTSGGGTDTQYF. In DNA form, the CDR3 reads TGCGCCAGCAGCCCCCAGGGTACTAGCGGAGGGGGCACAGATACGCAGTATTTT.

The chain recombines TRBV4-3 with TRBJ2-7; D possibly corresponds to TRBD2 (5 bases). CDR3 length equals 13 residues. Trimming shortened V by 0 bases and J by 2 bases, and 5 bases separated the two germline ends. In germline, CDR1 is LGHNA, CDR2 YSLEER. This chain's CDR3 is CASSQERAYEQYF. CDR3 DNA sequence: TGCGCCAGCAGCCAAGAGAGGGCCTACGAGCAGTACTTC.

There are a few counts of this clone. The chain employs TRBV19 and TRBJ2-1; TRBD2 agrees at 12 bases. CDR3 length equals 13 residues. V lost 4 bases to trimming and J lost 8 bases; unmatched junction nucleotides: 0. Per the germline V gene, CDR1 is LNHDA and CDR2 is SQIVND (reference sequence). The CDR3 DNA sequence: TGTGCCAGTAGTACTAGCGGGAGGGATGAGCAGTTCTTC. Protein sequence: CASSTSGRDEQFF.

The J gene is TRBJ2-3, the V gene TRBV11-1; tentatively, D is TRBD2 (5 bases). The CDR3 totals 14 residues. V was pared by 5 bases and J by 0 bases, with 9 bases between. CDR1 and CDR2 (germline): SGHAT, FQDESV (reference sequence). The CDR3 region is CASSEGLSTDTQYF. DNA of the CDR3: TGTGCCAGCAGCGAAGGACTGAGCACAGATACGCAGTATTTT.

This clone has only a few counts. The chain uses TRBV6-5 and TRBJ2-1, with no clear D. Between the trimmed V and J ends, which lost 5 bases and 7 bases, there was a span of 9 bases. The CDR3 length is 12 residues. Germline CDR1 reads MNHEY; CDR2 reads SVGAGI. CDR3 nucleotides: TGTGCCAGCAGTCGAAGGGCGAATGAGCAGTTCTTC. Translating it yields CASSRRANEQFF.

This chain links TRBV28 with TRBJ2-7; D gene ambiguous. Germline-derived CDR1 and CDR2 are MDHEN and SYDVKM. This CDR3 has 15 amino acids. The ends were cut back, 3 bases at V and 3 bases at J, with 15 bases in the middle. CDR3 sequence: CASSFPGKSNYEQYF. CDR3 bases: TGTGCCAGCAGTTTTCCTGGCAAATCGAACTACGAGCAGTACTTC.

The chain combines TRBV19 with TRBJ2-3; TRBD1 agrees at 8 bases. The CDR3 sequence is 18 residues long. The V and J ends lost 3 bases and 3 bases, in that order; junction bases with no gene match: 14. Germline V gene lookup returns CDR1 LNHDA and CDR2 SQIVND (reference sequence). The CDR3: CASSIPRWQGARTDTQYF. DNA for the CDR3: TGTGCCAGTAGTATCCCGCGGTGGCAGGGGGCTCGGACAGATACGCAGTATTTT.

CDR3 sequence: CASRRGTDSYEQYF. DNA of the CDR3: TGTGCCAGCAGGCGTGGGACGGACTCCTACGAGCAGTACTTC. The chain recombines TRBV7-2 with TRBJ2-7; D might be TRBD1 or TRBD2, each matching 5 bases. The V end lost 6 bases, the J end lost 0 bases, and 12 bases lay between the germline ends. This CDR3 region has 14 residues. Germline lookup yields CDR1 SGHTA and CDR2 FQGNSA.

In DNA form, the CDR3 reads TGTGCCTGGACACTAGCGGGAGGGCCGTCCTACAATGAGCAGTTCTTC. Its translation: CAWTLAGGPSYNEQFF. V usage is TRBV30 and J usage is TRBJ2-1; 13 nucleotides match TRBD2. Germline assignment: CDR1 GTSNPN and CDR2 SVGIG (reference sequence). The CDR3 consists of 16 residues. J was trimmed by 1 base and V by 4 bases; bases with no gene match: 4.

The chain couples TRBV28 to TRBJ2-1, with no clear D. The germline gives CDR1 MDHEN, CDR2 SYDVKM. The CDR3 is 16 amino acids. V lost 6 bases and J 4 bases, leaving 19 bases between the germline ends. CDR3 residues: CASRLTDSSWYNEQFF. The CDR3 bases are TGTGCCAGCAGACTTACCGACTCGTCGTGGTACAATGAGCAGTTCTTC.

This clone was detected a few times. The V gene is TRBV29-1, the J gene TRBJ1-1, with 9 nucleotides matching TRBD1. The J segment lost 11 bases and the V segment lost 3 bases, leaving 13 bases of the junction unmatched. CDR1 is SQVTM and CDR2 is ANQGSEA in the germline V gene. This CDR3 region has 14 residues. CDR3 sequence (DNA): TGCAGCGTTGATTGGGGACAGGGATCCTTTGGGGCTTTCTTT. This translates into CSVDWGQGSFGAFF.

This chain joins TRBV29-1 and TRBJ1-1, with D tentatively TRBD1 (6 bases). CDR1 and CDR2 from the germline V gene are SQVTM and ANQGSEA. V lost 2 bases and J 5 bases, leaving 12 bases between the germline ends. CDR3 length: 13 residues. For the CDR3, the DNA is TGCAGCGTTGAACTGGCAACAGGGACTGAAGCTTTCTTT. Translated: CSVELATGTEAFF.

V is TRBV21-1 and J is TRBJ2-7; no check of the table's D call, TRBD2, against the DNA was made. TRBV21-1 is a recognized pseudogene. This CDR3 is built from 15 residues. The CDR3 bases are TGTGCCAGCAGCAAAGGGGGGGAGAATCCTTACGAGCAGTACTTC. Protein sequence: CASSKGGENPYEQYF.